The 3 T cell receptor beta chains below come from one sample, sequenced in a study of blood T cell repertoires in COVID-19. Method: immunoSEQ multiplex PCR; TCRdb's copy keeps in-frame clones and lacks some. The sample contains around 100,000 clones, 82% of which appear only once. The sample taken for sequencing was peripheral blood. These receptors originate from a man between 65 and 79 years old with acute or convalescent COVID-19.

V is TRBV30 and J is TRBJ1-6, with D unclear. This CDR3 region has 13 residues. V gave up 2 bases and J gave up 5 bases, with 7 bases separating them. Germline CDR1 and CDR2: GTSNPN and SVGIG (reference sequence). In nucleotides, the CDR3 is TGTGCCTGGAGTACAGACCATAATTCACCCCTCCACTTT. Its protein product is CAWSTDHNSPLHF.

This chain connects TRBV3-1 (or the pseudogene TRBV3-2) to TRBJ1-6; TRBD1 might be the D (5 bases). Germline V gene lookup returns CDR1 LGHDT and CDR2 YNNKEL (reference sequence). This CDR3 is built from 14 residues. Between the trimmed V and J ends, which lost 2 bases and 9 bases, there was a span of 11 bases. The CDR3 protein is CASSQNTGVSPLHF. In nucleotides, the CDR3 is TGTGCCAGCAGCCAAAATACAGGAGTTTCACCCCTCCACTTT.

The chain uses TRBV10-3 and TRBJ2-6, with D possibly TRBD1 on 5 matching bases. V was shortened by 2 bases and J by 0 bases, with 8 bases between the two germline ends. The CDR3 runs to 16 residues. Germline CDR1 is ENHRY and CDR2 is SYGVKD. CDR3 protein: CAISEQGPSGANVLTF. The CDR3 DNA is TGTGCCATCAGTGAGCAGGGCCCCTCTGGGGCCAACGTCCTGACTTTC.